This is a list of T cell receptor beta chains from one sample in a study of neurological immune-mediated disorders. A single record per CDR3 protein comes from TCRdb applying MiXCR to the 5' RACE reads. The data contain more than 70,000 distinct CDR3 sequences, about a tenth of them seen just once; the ten biggest clones take up 9.5% to 10%. The sequenced sample was PBMCs. These receptors originate from a man aged 30-40 years in good health. The CDR3 runs from the conserved cysteine through the conserved F or W.

>TRBJ2-7|TRBV5-1
CASSSGDEHEQYF
>TRBJ2-7|TRBV28
CASSKQGWNEQYF
>TRBJ2-7|TRBV5-1
CASSLDNRANEQYF
>TRBJ2-1|TRBV11-2
CASSRCAIALSPYNEQFF
>TRBJ2-1|TRBV7-2
CASSNAGTSDTRGNEQFF
>TRBJ2-5|TRBV29-1
CSVKGLAGGGETQYF
>TRBJ2-3|TRBV3-1
CASSQETTNGADTQYF
>TRBJ2-7|TRBV6-5
CASRTFSTRSSYEQYF
>TRBJ2-2|TRBV9
CASSPRLAVAGELFF
>TRBJ1-2|TRBV28
CASSLGPRTGYTF
>TRBJ2-1|TRBV4-2
CASSQDLQGSYNEQFF
>TRBJ2-1|TRBV7-8
CASSLLILAGGGGNEQFF
>TRBJ2-2|TRBV5-1
CASSFGLAGGITGELFF
>TRBJ2-2|TRBV11-2
CVSSNLAWELFF
>TRBJ1-4|TRBV6-1
CASSEVVDEKLFF